The clone carrying this T cell receptor (beta chain) has a single count. The CDR3 is 17 amino acids. Germline CDR1 MNHEY, CDR2 SMNVEV (reference sequence). The trim removed 0 bases at V and 5 bases at J, leaving 6 bases unmatched. The table came from immunoSEQ multiplex PCR; TCRdb's copy has only in-frame clones and leaves some out. The sample contains about 390,000 clones, 85% to 90% of which appear only once. The data derive from a study of blood T cell repertoires in COVID-19. Grouping used clinical history reported by participants in a survey and questionnaire. The study counted Cohort 3 donors as recovered given two negative PCRs, clearance, or symptom resolution.

V and J are TRBV27 and TRBJ2-1; 11 bases line up with TRBD1. The sample comprised PBMCs or T cells enriched from blood (not recorded which). The source is a woman in her 50s who had recovered from COVID-19. DNA for the CDR3: TGTGCCAGCAGTTTATCCACCGCGGGACAGGGGGACAATGAGCAGTTCTTC. Amino acid sequence: CASSLSTAGQGDNEQFF.